This is a list of T cell receptor beta chains from one sample in a study of T cell repertoires in cytomegalovirus infection. MiXCR, run by TCRdb on the reads, gives a single entry per CDR3 protein. Seen here are about 120,000 distinct CDR3 sequences, 30% to 35% observed once, and the top ten hold less than 45%. What these receptors recognize is not known. Sequenced material: CD8+ T cells from cultured PBMCs, taken from culture after CMV antigen stimulation. These receptors were taken from a human donor in good health (CMV status not recorded). Some clones in this sample may be carry-over from other donors' samples. Both conserved end residues are part of each CDR3. Each record gives: J gene, D gene, clone size, V gene, CDR3 protein, CDR3 DNA. A D gene is named only where the DNA matches it firmly. Not all rows give a size; the values are once, few, many and, for expanded clones, a class.

>TRBJ2-1|-|-|TRBV19
CASSGGPSSYNEQFF
TGTGCCAGTAGTGGCGGGCCCAGCTCCTACAATGAGCAGTTCTTC
>TRBJ2-6|-|-|TRBV12-3/TRBV12-4
CASSLFSAGAGANVLTF
TGTGCCAGCAGTTTATTTTCGGCTGGGGCTGGGGCCAACGTCCTGACTTTC
>TRBJ2-1|-|many|TRBV2
CASSQTDEQFF
TGTGCCAGCAGCCAGACAGATGAGCAGTTCTTC
>TRBJ2-1|TRBD1|-|TRBV7-7
CASSPTGTGFHEQFF
TGTGCTAGCAGCCCCACCGGGACAGGGTTCCATGAGCAGTTCTTC
>TRBJ2-1|-|few|TRBV7-4
CASSPVLHGQFF
TGTGCCAGCAGCCCAGTACTCCACGGGCAGTTCTTC
>TRBJ2-7|-|-|TRBV6-2/TRBV6-3
CASRLGHPYEQYF
TGTGCCAGCAGGCTGGGACACCCCTACGAGCAGTACTTC
>TRBJ2-3|TRBD2|few|TRBV7-2
CASSLGVGGAGDTQYF
TGTGCCAGCAGCTTAGGGGTCGGGGGGGCCGGGGATACGCAGTATTTT
>TRBJ2-5|TRBD1|-|TRBV5-3
CASSRGQGIQETQYF
TGTGCCAGCAGCAGAGGACAGGGAATACAAGAGACCCAGTACTTC
>TRBJ1-1|TRBD1|many|TRBV12-3/TRBV12-4
CASSFSPGTGNTEAFF
TGTGCCAGCAGTTTTAGCCCTGGGACAGGGAACACTGAAGCTTTCTTT
>TRBJ1-2|-|-|TRBV27
CASSPRTVGDGYTF
TGTGCCAGCAGTCCACGGACAGTTGGGGATGGCTACACCTTC
>TRBJ1-5|-|-|TRBV19
CASNLDPAVNQPQHF
TGTGCCAGTAATCTGGACCCGGCGGTCAATCAGCCCCAGCATTTT
>TRBJ2-7|TRBD1|-|TRBV7-2
CASSSRRGTGLYEQYF
TGTGCCAGCAGCTCCCGGCGAGGGACAGGCCTCTACGAGCAGTACTTC
>TRBJ1-4|-|-|TRBV7-9
CASSSQGVNEKLFF
TGTGCCAGCAGCTCGCAGGGTGTTAATGAAAAACTGTTTTTT
>TRBJ2-1|TRBD1|-|TRBV29-1
CSVEDVNDRANEQFF
TGCAGCGTTGAAGATGTTAATGACAGGGCCAATGAGCAGTTCTTC
>TRBJ2-5|-|few|TRBV5-1
CASTRSLVQETQYF
TGCGCCAGCACTCGCTCGTTGGTCCAAGAGACCCAGTACTTC
>TRBJ2-2|-|-|TRBV5-4
CASSLWGPTGELFF
TGTGCCAGCAGCTTGTGGGGACCCACCGGGGAGCTGTTTTTT
>TRBJ1-1|-|-|TRBV20-1
CSARDRVNTEAFF
TGCAGTGCTAGGGACAGAGTGAACACTGAAGCTTTCTTT
>TRBJ2-1|-|-|TRBV7-8
CASSLDRGMFPEQFF
TGTGCCAGCAGCTTAGATCGGGGGATGTTCCCTGAGCAGTTCTTC
>TRBJ2-4|TRBD1|-|TRBV11-2
CASSFRQGTAKNILYF
TGTGCCAGCAGCTTTCGACAGGGGACGGCCAAAAACATTCTGTACTTC
>TRBJ1-2|TRBD1|-|TRBV27
CASSLLNTGTGVFGYTF
TGTGCCAGCAGTTTATTAAACACCGGGACAGGGGTGTTTGGCTACACCTTC
>TRBJ2-1|-|few|TRBV7-9
CASSPSVSNEQFF
TGTGCCAGCAGCCCCTCAGTCAGCAATGAGCAGTTCTTC
>TRBJ1-4|-|many|TRBV19
CASSPRAGWGEKLFF
TGTGCCAGTAGTCCCCGAGCGGGCTGGGGTGAAAAACTGTTTTTT
>TRBJ1-1|TRBD1|few|TRBV18
CASSPRQGTMNTEAFF
TGTGCCAGCTCACCTAGACAGGGCACCATGAACACTGAAGCTTTCTTT
>TRBJ2-3|TRBD2|-|TRBV4-1
CASSQEKVASGDPQYF
TGCGCCAGCAGCCAAGAGAAGGTCGCTAGCGGGGATCCGCAGTATTTT
>TRBJ2-5|-|-|TRBV29-1
CSVVQGETQYF
TGCAGCGTTGTGCAGGGAGAGACCCAGTACTTC
>TRBJ1-1|-|once|TRBV28
CASSLGKGLWRSVNTEAFF
TGTGCCAGCAGTTTGGGGAAGGGCCTCTGGAGATCGGTGAACACTGAAGCTTTCTTT
>TRBJ1-5|-|-|TRBV6-2/TRBV6-3
CASSYVSDLATYNQPQHF
TGTGCCAGCAGTTACGTCAGCGACCTGGCGACCTACAATCAGCCCCAGCATTTT
>TRBJ2-1|-|few|TRBV9
CASSVAAGISSGYNEQFF
TGTGCCAGCAGCGTAGCCGCAGGGATCAGCTCGGGATACAATGAGCAGTTCTTC
>TRBJ1-2|-|-|TRBV28
CASSFYLRPGSTF
TGTGCCAGCAGTTTCTACTTACGGCCCGGTAGCACCTTC
>TRBJ1-6|-|many|TRBV6-2/TRBV6-3
CASSYKGSYNSPLHF
TGTGCCAGCAGTTACAAGGGCTCCTATAATTCACCCCTCCACTTT
>TRBJ2-3|TRBD2|few|TRBV11-3
CASSRGLAGGVGTDTQYF
TGTGCCAGCAGCCGAGGACTAGCGGGGGGGGTTGGCACAGATACGCAGTATTTT
>TRBJ1-4|-|-|TRBV11-2
CASSLGSSYYEKLFF
TGTGCCAGCAGCTTAGGGTCTAGCTATTATGAAAAACTGTTTTTT
>TRBJ1-3|-|many|TRBV5-6
CASSLNAGNTIYF
TGTGCCAGCAGCTTGAACGCTGGAAACACCATATATTTT
>TRBJ2-3|-|-|TRBV6-6
CASTDQRRPSDTQYF
TGTGCCAGCACCGACCAGCGCCGACCCTCGGATACGCAGTATTTT
>TRBJ2-2|TRBD2|-|TRBV5-1
CASSPGLAPTGELFF
TGCGCCAGCAGCCCCGGACTAGCGCCTACCGGGGAGCTGTTTTTT
>TRBJ1-5|-|-|TRBV29-1
CSVDFGDNQPQHF
TGCAGCGTTGACTTTGGGGACAATCAGCCCCAGCATTTT
>TRBJ1-2|TRBD1|few|TRBV6-1
CASSSRTGGSVYGYTF
TGTGCCAGCAGCTCGCGGACAGGGGGCTCGGTCTATGGCTACACCTTC
>TRBJ1-1|-|-|TRBV4-1
CASSQTGNTEAFF
TGCGCCAGCAGCCAAACAGGGAACACTGAAGCTTTCTTT
>TRBJ2-7|-|-|TRBV6-6
CASSTYRREQYF
TGTGCCAGCAGTACTTATCGTCGGGAGCAGTACTTC
>TRBJ1-5|-|-|TRBV6-6
CAIRPLGGADEGNQPQHF
TGTGCCATCAGACCCTTGGGGGGCGCGGATGAAGGCAATCAGCCCCAGCATTTT
>TRBJ2-7|TRBD1|many|TRBV7-2
CASSFWTGTYEQYF
TGTGCCAGCAGCTTTTGGACAGGGACCTACGAGCAGTACTTC
>TRBJ2-1|-|many|TRBV4-1
CASSLSPTGSSYNEQFF
TGCGCCAGCAGCCTAAGCCCTACAGGGAGCTCCTACAATGAGCAGTTCTTC
>TRBJ2-1|-|once|TRBV7-9
CASSSRGEQFF
TGTGCCAGCAGCTCGAGGGGAGAGCAGTTCTTC
>TRBJ1-5|-|many|TRBV19
CASSGPFNQPQHF
TGTGCCAGTAGTGGACCCTTCAATCAGCCCCAGCATTTT
>TRBJ1-4|-|many|TRBV12-3/TRBV12-4
CASSSLDQGGEKLFF
TGTGCCAGCAGTTCCCTCGACCAGGGAGGTGAAAAACTGTTTTTT
>TRBJ1-3|TRBD1|-|TRBV12-3/TRBV12-4
CASRLDRGHGNTIYF
TGTGCCAGCAGATTAGACAGGGGGCATGGAAACACCATATATTTT
>TRBJ1-4|-|few|TRBV7-9
CASSLYARRDDEKLFF
TGTGCCAGCAGCTTATACGCCAGAAGGGACGATGAAAAACTGTTTTTT
>TRBJ2-7|-|-|TRBV27
CASSSRGDGSYEQYF
TGTGCCAGCAGCAGCCGCGGGGATGGGTCCTACGAGCAGTACTTC
>TRBJ2-2|TRBD2|-|TRBV6-5
CASGGGSGELFF
TGTGCCAGCGGGGGGGGGTCCGGGGAGCTGTTTTTT
>TRBJ2-6|-|-|TRBV7-6
CASSVTRWGGANVLTF
TGTGCCAGCAGCGTGACCAGGTGGGGTGGGGCCAACGTCCTGACTTTC
>TRBJ1-1|TRBD1|-|TRBV6-1
CASSYGQGVTEAFF
TGTGCCAGCAGTTACGGGCAGGGGGTTACTGAAGCTTTCTTT
>TRBJ2-5|-|many|TRBV6-2/TRBV6-3
CASSYGETQYF
TGTGCCAGCAGTTACGGGGAGACCCAGTACTTC
>TRBJ2-3|TRBD2|few|TRBV6-5
CASSYSPSGGASDTQYF
TGTGCCAGCAGTTACTCTCCAAGCGGGGGGGCCTCAGATACGCAGTATTTT
>TRBJ2-1|-|-|TRBV5-1
CASSLGTDPNEQFF
TGCGCCAGCAGCTTGGGGACAGACCCCAATGAGCAGTTCTTC
>TRBJ1-2|TRBD1|few|TRBV6-1
CASTPTGAFDGYTF
TGTGCCAGCACCCCGACAGGGGCTTTCGATGGCTACACCTTC
>TRBJ1-2|TRBD1|many|TRBV20-1
CSAPLLGTGRTGNYGYTF
TGCAGTGCTCCCTTGCTCGGGACAGGGCGCACTGGGAACTATGGCTACACCTTC
>TRBJ1-5|-|-|TRBV7-2
CASSLARRGYSNQPQHF
TGTGCCAGCAGCTTAGCCCGCAGGGGATATAGCAATCAGCCCCAGCATTTT
>TRBJ2-3|-|few|TRBV6-2/TRBV6-3
CASSPGVNTDTQYF
TGTGCCAGCAGCCCGGGGGTGAATACAGATACGCAGTATTTT
>TRBJ1-6|-|-|TRBV4-2
CASSQVDMGSSPLHF
TGTGCCAGCAGCCAAGTAGATATGGGGAGCTCACCCCTCCACTTT
>TRBJ2-5|-|-|TRBV7-6
CASSLGSSMETQYF
TGTGCCAGCAGCTTAGGCTCAAGCATGGAGACCCAGTACTTC